These 23 T cell receptor beta chains were sequenced from one sample in a study of cytomegalovirus exposure and HLA in healthy donors. 60 Vbeta and 13 Jbeta primers were used in PCR. Some clones are missing from TCRdb's copy, which holds only in-frame ones; the method was immunoSEQ multiplex PCR. The sample has about 200,000 clones, 65% to 85% seen once. Material for sequencing was PBMCs. These receptors all stem from a woman in her twenties or thirties in good health and CMV-seronegative.

The gene calls are TRBV11-2 and TRBJ2-7; possibly TRBD1 for D (6 bases). Trimming left V 4 bases short and J 1 base short, with 8 bases between. The CDR3 totals 13 residues. CDR1 and CDR2 (germline): SGHAT, FQNNGV. CDR3 DNA: TGTGCCAGCAGCTCGGACAGTTCCTACGAGCAGTACTTC. Its protein product is CASSSDSSYEQYF.

The chain uses TRBV5-1 and TRBJ2-2; 7 positions match TRBD1. This CDR3 region has 16 residues. V was clipped by 5 bases and J by 0 bases; unmatched bases: 7. Germline-derived CDR1 and CDR2 are SGHRS and YFSETQ. The CDR3 protein is CASRYPGTANTGELFF. The CDR3 nucleotides read TGCGCCAGCAGATACCCTGGGACAGCGAACACCGGGGAGCTGTTTTTT.

This clone was seen a handful of times. The junction shows a germline mismatch at one end, possibly a read error. The J gene is TRBJ1-2, the V gene TRBV27, with TRBD1 identical over 12 bases. The CDR3 totals 15 residues. CDR1 is MNHEY and CDR2 is SMNVEV in the germline V gene (reference sequence). The CDR3 DNA sequence: TGTGCCAGCAGGACCTCGGGGACAGGGGGCTATGGCTACCCCTTC. Translated: CASRTSGTGGYGYPF.

The rearrangement uses TRBV6-1 and TRBJ1-2; 10 nucleotides match TRBD1. From germline, CDR1 is MNHNS and CDR2 SASEGT. The junction had 10 bases not matched to a gene; V was cut back by 5 bases and J by 7 bases. CDR3 length: 15 residues. The CDR3 loop is CASSLPTGGASGYTF. The CDR3 region has the DNA TGTGCCAGCAGTCTCCCGACAGGGGGCGCGAGTGGCTACACCTTC.

The rearrangement uses TRBV6-5 and TRBJ1-6; no firm D call. Trimming left V 4 bases short and J 3 bases short, with 13 bases between. The CDR3 is 16 residues long. Germline V gene lookup returns CDR1 MNHEY and CDR2 SVGAGI. CDR3 sequence reads: CASSSETDYYNSPLHF. CDR3 sequence (DNA): TGTGCCAGCAGTTCTGAGACTGATTACTATAATTCACCCCTCCACTTT.

For the CDR3, the DNA is TGTGCCATCAGTGCGGGACAGGGAGTGGACATTCAGTACTTC. It encodes CAISAGQGVDIQYF. The chain joins TRBV10-3 to TRBJ2-4; 9 bases line up with TRBD1. J gave up 8 bases and V 4 bases, and 6 bases lay outside the gene matches. CDR1 and CDR2 from the germline V gene are ENHRY and SYGVKD. The CDR3 contains 14 residues.

Only a few counts were recorded for this clone. At one end the junction does not follow the germline gene, possibly because of a read error. The genes are TRBV7-9 and TRBJ2-7; TRBD2 matches 7 bases. Germline assignment: CDR1 SEHNR and CDR2 FQNEAQ (reference sequence). This CDR3 comprises 16 residues. This CDR3 is CSSSLGLGGQTYEQYF. DNA of the CDR3: TGTTCCAGCAGCTTAGGACTAGGCGGACAAACCTACGAGCAGTACTTC.

This clone showed up just a few times. The chain employs TRBV27 and TRBJ1-2; 9 bases are shared with TRBD1. Trimming cost V 5 bases and J 3 bases; bases outside gene matches: 7. The germline V gene has CDR1 MNHEY and CDR2 SMNVEV (reference sequence). There are 15 residues in the CDR3. The CDR3 here is CASSTTGGVDYGYTF. The CDR3 region has the DNA TGTGCCAGCAGTACCACAGGGGGCGTAGACTATGGCTACACCTTC.

Concerning this clone: One end of the junction fails to match germline, which may point to a read error. V usage is TRBV7-9 and J usage is TRBJ1-2, with D perhaps TRBD1 (6 bases). The CDR3 sequence is 12 residues long. Germline CDR1 is SEHNR and CDR2 is FQNEAQ (reference sequence). CDR3 DNA sequence: TGTTCCAGCAGCTCAGGGGAGTTCGGCTACACCTTC. Amino acids: CSSSSGEFGYTF.

This chain joins TRBV19 and TRBJ1-5; D is ambiguous. Germline V CDR1 and CDR2: LNHDA, SQIVND (reference sequence). The CDR3 runs 14 residues. V dropped 8 bases and J dropped 2 bases, with 13 bases sitting between them. The CDR3 bases are TGTGCCAGTGGGTTATCCAGGCGCAATCAGCCCCAGCATTTT. Its translation: CASGLSRRNQPQHF.

The chain joins TRBV10-3 to TRBJ2-1; 7 nucleotides align to TRBD2. This CDR3 spans 15 amino acids. J was trimmed by 3 bases and V by 2 bases; bases with no gene match: 4. Germline CDR1 reads ENHRY; CDR2 reads SYGVKD. For the CDR3, the DNA is TGTGCCATCAGTGAGGTTGGGGGGGGCTACAATGAGCAGTTCTTC. This codes for CAISEVGGGYNEQFF.

In this sample, this clone turned up once. The chain uses TRBV7-9 and TRBJ1-2; possible D gene TRBD1, 6 bases. Germline CDR1 reads SEHNR; CDR2 reads FQNEAQ (reference sequence). V was shortened by 4 bases and J by 3 bases, with 15 bases between the two germline ends. CDR3 size: 15 residues. In nucleotides, the CDR3 is TGTGCCAGCAGCTCCGGACAGCTCCTAGACTATGGCTACACCTTC. Translating it yields CASSSGQLLDYGYTF. Complete variable domain (other parts from reference TRBV7-9 and TRBJ1-2): DTGVSQNPRHKITKRGQNVTFRCDPISEHNRLYWYRQTLGQGPEFLTYFQNEAQLEKSRLLSDRFSAERPKGSFSTLEIQRTEQGDSAMYLCASSSGQLLDYGYTFGSGTRLTVV.

V usage is TRBV27 and J usage is TRBJ2-5; 8 nucleotides align to TRBD1. Trimming removed 6 bases from V and 6 bases from J; junction bases left unmatched: 9. The length of the CDR3 is 14 residues. Germline-derived CDR1 and CDR2 are MNHEY and SMNVEV (reference sequence). Here the CDR3 reads CASSLDRAGKTQYF. In DNA, the CDR3 is TGTGCCAGCAGCCTGGACAGGGCGGGGAAGACCCAGTACTTC.

This clone has only one observation. The V and J genes are TRBV7-6 and TRBJ1-1; the D gene is possibly TRBD1 (6 bases). V lost 5 bases and J 7 bases, leaving 14 bases between the germline ends. The length of the CDR3 is 13 residues. Germline CDR1 and CDR2: SGHVS and FNYEAQ. The CDR3 region has the DNA TGTGCCAGCAGCCTACAGGGTAGCTTTGAAGCTTTCTTT. Translating gives CASSLQGSFEAFF.

This sequence joins TRBV2 and TRBJ2-1, with 11 positions matching TRBD2. The CDR3 totals 17 residues. Trimming took 6 bases from V and 6 from J; bases not matched to a gene: 13. Germline V CDR1 and CDR2: SNHLY, FYNNEI. CDR3 protein: CASSQLWELAGVNEQFF. The CDR3 DNA sequence: TGTGCCAGCAGCCAACTCTGGGAACTAGCGGGAGTCAATGAGCAGTTCTTC.

The chain recombines TRBV6-5 with TRBJ2-7; D uncertain. This CDR3 has 13 residues. Germline CDR1 MNHEY, CDR2 SVGAGI. Trimming stripped 4 bases from V and 5 bases from J, with 12 bases between. The CDR3 is CASSSWADDEQYF. The CDR3 region has the DNA TGTGCCAGCAGTTCCTGGGCAGATGACGAGCAGTACTTC.

This clone occurred once. The rearrangement links TRBV7-6 to TRBJ2-5; a weak D match, TRBD1 (6 bases). Trimming took 4 bases from V and 10 from J, leaving 16 bases between them. Germline-derived CDR1 and CDR2 are SGHVS and FNYEAQ. CDR3 length: 13 amino acids. Here the CDR3 DNA reads TGTGCCAGCAGCTCCCGGGACACGGTGGGCCAGTACTTC. Translation: CASSSRDTVGQYF.

The CDR3 reads CASSIRGGDTEAFF. The DNA for the CDR3 is TGTGCCAGCAGCATACGGGGGGGTGACACTGAAGCTTTCTTT. The V and J genes are TRBV7-3 and TRBJ1-1, with a tentative D call TRBD1 (5 bases). Germline V CDR1 and CDR2: SGHTA, FQGTGA. This CDR3 is 14 amino acids long. Trimming left V 5 bases short and J 3 bases short, with 13 bases between.

This clone has only a few counts. The chain couples TRBV30 to TRBJ1-2, with D possibly TRBD1 on 5 matching bases. The CDR3 extends over 14 amino acids. V was clipped by 2 bases and J by 5 bases, with 15 bases between them. Germline V lookup: CDR1 GTSNPN, CDR2 SVGIG (reference sequence). The CDR3 is CAWSRFRVGYGYTF. The CDR3 DNA reads TGTGCCTGGAGTCGGTTCAGGGTCGGATATGGCTACACCTTC.

The chain combines TRBV28 with TRBJ1-2; no reliable D call. With 3 bases removed from V and 8 bases from J, the gap between germline ends came to 10 bases. CDR1 and CDR2 from the germline V gene are MDHEN and SYDVKM. The CDR3 extends over 12 amino acids. The CDR3 is CASSLAGRGYTF. The DNA of the CDR3 is TGTGCCAGCAGTTTGGCAGGCCGGGGCTACACCTTC.

V usage is TRBV18 and J usage is TRBJ1-2; TRBD1 matches 7 bases. Unmatched junction bases numbered 6, after V lost 4 bases and J lost 4 bases. Germline V CDR1 and CDR2: KGHSH, LQKENI. The CDR3 extends over 14 amino acids. CDR3 residues: CASSHDRVGYGYTF. The CDR3 DNA is TGTGCCAGCTCACATGACAGGGTGGGCTATGGCTACACCTTC.

The gene calls are TRBV21-1 and TRBJ1-2. TRBV21-1 is noted as a pseudogene. This CDR3 spans 16 amino acids. CDR3 DNA: TGTGCCAGTACCCTGGAGGGCACCCCATACTACTATGGCTACACCTTC. This translates into CASTLEGTPYYYGYTF.

The chain couples TRBV6-5 to TRBJ2-5; 7 positions agree with TRBD2. The end of the DNA is better explained by TRBJ2-7, so the J call may be wrong. The CDR3 has 16 amino acids. Looked up from germline, CDR1 is MNHEY and CDR2 is SVGAGI. The CDR3 sequence is CASSYGEGIASYEQYF. The CDR3 bases are TGTGCCAGCAGTTACGGGGAGGGAATAGCCTCCTACGAGCAGTACTTC.